The rows below give T cell receptor beta chains drawn from one sample of a study of molecular identifiers for immune sequencing clone quantification. TCRdb passed the PCR reads through MiXCR, listing each CDR3 protein once. The sample lists nearly 55,000 distinct CDR3 sequences, roughly a third occurring once. The sequencing input was naive CD8+ T cells from blood, with Jurkat cell RNA spiked in. Source of these receptors: a human donor in good health. Some libraries in this study had Jurkat cell RNA spiked in. Each CDR3 is given with its conserved first and last residue. The D gene is left open where the match is weak. Expanded clones are given a class, and other clones once, few, many or no size at all.

clone size	V gene	J gene	D gene	CDR3 DNA	CDR3 protein
.	TRBV15	TRBJ2-1	.	TGTGCCACCAGCCCCAGCCTTGGAAGTAAGCAGTTCTTC	CATSPSLGSKQFF
.	TRBV5-1	TRBJ2-7	.	TGCGCCAGCAGCTCGGACCCCAGTTACGAGCAGTACTTC	CASSSDPSYEQYF
.	TRBV28	TRBJ2-3	.	TGTGCCAGCAGTCCTGACAAGTACACAGATACGCAGAATTTT	CASSPDKYTDTQNF
few	TRBV20-1	TRBJ2-3	.	TGCAGTGCTAGAGATTTCACATCCGGCACAGATACGCAGTATTTT	CSARDFTSGTDTQYF
many	TRBV6-2/TRBV6-3	TRBJ2-2	TRBD1	TGTGCCAGCAATTTCAGGGGGCAGGACACCGGGGAGCTGTTTTTT	CASNFRGQDTGELFF
.	TRBV4-2	TRBJ1-5	TRBD1	TGTGCCAGCAGCCTAGGGGGCCGTCAGCCCCAGCATTTT	CASSLGGRQPQHF
many	TRBV15	TRBJ2-3	TRBD2	TGTGCCACCAGCAGTCCCCTAGCGGCATATGATACGCAGTATTTT	CATSSPLAAYDTQYF
many	TRBV4-3	TRBJ1-1	TRBD1	TGCGCCAGCAGCCAGGACAGGGCGGGCACCACTGAAGCTTTCTTT	CASSQDRAGTTEAFF
few	TRBV27	TRBJ2-7	.	TGTGCCAGCAGTCCCTTAGGCGTCGACGAGCAGTACTTC	CASSPLGVDEQYF
few	TRBV11-2	TRBJ2-1	.	TGTGCCAGCAGCACCCTGTACAATGAGCAGTTCTTC	CASSTLYNEQFF
.	TRBV3-1	TRBJ2-3	TRBD2	TGTGCCAGCGGTCTAGCGGGAGAAGCAGATACGCAGTATTTT	CASGLAGEADTQYF
many	TRBV20-1	TRBJ2-7	.	TGCAGTGCTAGAGCGGAAGCCCAAGACTCCCCCCTCTACGAGCAGTACTTC	CSARAEAQDSPLYEQYF
.	TRBV7-9	TRBJ2-3	TRBD1	TGTGCCGGCAGCTCCGGACAGGGGGGCGCAGATACACAGTATTTT	CAGSSGQGGADTQYF
many	TRBV29-1	TRBJ2-3	TRBD1	TGCAGCGTTACACAGGGGGCAGGAGATACGCAGTATTTT	CSVTQGAGDTQYF
.	TRBV6-5	TRBJ2-3	.	TGTGCCAGCAGGTCTGGGGGAATCACAGATACGCAGTATTTT	CASRSGGITDTQYF
.	TRBV11-2	TRBJ2-4	TRBD1	TGTGCCAGCAGCCTTAGGACAGGGGAGGCCAAAAACATTCAGTACTTC	CASSLRTGEAKNIQYF
.	TRBV4-3	TRBJ2-5	.	TGCGCCAGCAGTCCCGGACGGTTTCAAGAGACCCAGTACTTC	CASSPGRFQETQYF
many	TRBV24-1	TRBJ2-4	TRBD1	TGTGCCACCAGTGATACAGGGGCAGCCAAAAACATTCAGTACTTC	CATSDTGAAKNIQYF
medium-sized	TRBV7-9	TRBJ1-3	.	TGTGCCAGCAGCCCGCGACAGGTTCTCTCTGGAAACACCATATATTTT	CASSPRQVLSGNTIYF
few	TRBV28	TRBJ1-1	.	TGTGCCAGCAGCTACCCGAGCGCTGAAGCTTTCTTT	CASSYPSAEAFF
.	TRBV4-3	TRBJ1-1	.	TGCGCCAGCAGCCAAGAGACAGGGAACACTGAAGCTTTCTTT	CASSQETGNTEAFF
.	TRBV11-2	TRBJ2-2	.	TGTGCCAGCAGCTTAATCGCGCACACCGGGGAGCTGTATTTT	CASSLIAHTGELYF
.	TRBV6-5	TRBJ2-6	.	TGTGCCAGCACCCCCTTTATTGGCAGTGACTACTCTGGGGCCAACGTCCTGACTTTC	CASTPFIGSDYSGANVLTF
.	TRBV5-3	TRBJ1-5	.	TGTGCCAGCAGCTTGGGGCAGATTAGCAATCAGCCCCAGCATTTT	CASSLGQISNQPQHF
.	TRBV4-3	TRBJ2-2	TRBD2	TGCGCCAGCAGCCAAGATACCCTAGCGGGCACCGGGGAGCTGTTTTTT	CASSQDTLAGTGELFF
.	TRBV12-3/TRBV12-4	TRBJ1-4	.	TGTGCCAGCAGAACGGAGAATGAAAAACTGTTTTTT	CASRTENEKLFF
.	TRBV24-1	TRBJ2-2	.	TGTGCCACCAGGTCCGGGACGGCTAACACCGGGGAGCTGTTTTTT	CATRSGTANTGELFF
many	TRBV28	TRBJ1-1	.	TGTGCCAGCAGTTTAGGGGATGGGGGTTACGACACTGAAGCTTTCTTT	CASSLGDGGYDTEAFF
few	TRBV5-6	TRBJ2-2	.	TGTGCCAGCAGCTTGACACTGAACACCGGGGAGCTGTTTTTT	CASSLTLNTGELFF
few	TRBV19	TRBJ2-7	TRBD2	TGTGCCAGTAGTTGGACTAGCGGGAGCTACGAGCAGTACTTC	CASSWTSGSYEQYF
many	TRBV28	TRBJ1-5	TRBD1	TGTGCCAGCAGTTTCCAGGGGGCTGGGAGTCAGCCCCAGCATTTT	CASSFQGAGSQPQHF
many	TRBV29-1	TRBJ2-1	.	TGCAGCGTTGACGGCTATTGGGGGTCCAATGAGCAGTTCTTC	CSVDGYWGSNEQFF
few	TRBV4-2	TRBJ2-1	.	TGTGCCAGCAGCCAGGGGATCAGGGGATTACACTACAATGAGCAGTTCTTC	CASSQGIRGLHYNEQFF
few	TRBV9	TRBJ2-2	.	TGTGCCAGCAGCGACTCGATTAGCTGGGGCGGCGGGGAGCTGTTTTTT	CASSDSISWGGGELFF
.	TRBV29-1	TRBJ2-5	.	TGCAGCGTTGGGGGACGCACGAGAGAGACCCAGTACTTC	CSVGGRTRETQYF
many	TRBV28	TRBJ2-5	TRBD1	TGTGCCAGCAGGGAAAGGGGGCGCTTGGAGACCCAGTACTTC	CASRERGRLETQYF
.	TRBV14	TRBJ2-7	TRBD2	TGTGCCAGCAGCCAAGCGACTAGCGCGCGGGACGAGCAGTACTTC	CASSQATSARDEQYF
.	TRBV3-1	TRBJ2-1	.	TGTGCCAGCGCCGGAGCCTCAGGGGCCGGGGAGCGGTACAATGAGCAGTTCTTC	CASAGASGAGERYNEQFF
.	TRBV4-2	TRBJ2-7	TRBD1	TGTGCCAGCAGCCACCCCGGGACAGGGGGCTCGGAGCAGTACTTC	CASSHPGTGGSEQYF
.	TRBV6-5	TRBJ2-3	.	TGTGCCAGCAGTAAAGGTGAATACGGGAGAGGTGGAGATACGCAGTATTTT	CASSKGEYGRGGDTQYF
.	TRBV7-6	TRBJ2-7	.	TGTGCCAGCAGCTTAGGCCAAAGGGCCTACGAGCAGTACTTC	CASSLGQRAYEQYF
.	TRBV5-3	TRBJ2-3	.	TGTGCCAGCAGTCCTGGTGGGGTTAGCACAGATACGCAGTATTTT	CASSPGGVSTDTQYF
.	TRBV5-6	TRBJ1-4	TRBD1	TGTGCCAGCAGCCCGGCGATCGGGACAGGGTTTGAAAAACTGTTTTTT	CASSPAIGTGFEKLFF
many	TRBV28	TRBJ2-5	.	TGTGCCAGCAGTCCGACCGTCGACAGGTTAGAGACCCAGTACTTC	CASSPTVDRLETQYF
.	TRBV13	TRBJ2-2	.	TGTGCCAGCAGCTCGCGGGGACCAGGGAACACCGGGGAGCTGATTTTT	CASSSRGPGNTGELIF
few	TRBV25-1	TRBJ2-3	TRBD2	TGTGCCAGCAGTGAACCCTCCCTTTTGAGCGGGGCAGCCCAGGGAGCAGATACGCAGTATTTT	CASSEPSLLSGAAQGADTQYF
few	TRBV11-3	TRBJ2-1	.	TGTGCCAGCAGCTCCCTTCATAGCAATGAGCAGTTCTTC	CASSSLHSNEQFF
many	TRBV5-5	TRBJ1-5	.	TGTGCCAGCAGCCCCATGGACAGAGGAATTTTTCAGCCCCAGCATTTT	CASSPMDRGIFQPQHF
.	TRBV2	TRBJ2-1	TRBD2	TGTGCCAGACAGGGACTAGCGGACTACAATGAGCAGTTCTTC	CARQGLADYNEQFF
many	TRBV7-9	TRBJ2-7	.	TGTGCCAGCAGTCCCGGACGGGGCGAGCAGTACTTC	CASSPGRGEQYF
few	TRBV7-9	TRBJ2-4	.	TGTGCCAGCAGCTTAGAGGGCCCTATAGATGCCAAAAACATTCAGTACTTC	CASSLEGPIDAKNIQYF
few	TRBV9	TRBJ1-6	.	TGTGCCAGCAGCGAACATTTTACCTATAATTCACCCCTCCACTTT	CASSEHFTYNSPLHF
many	TRBV14	TRBJ2-1	.	TGTGCCAGCAGCCAAGATTGGTCGAGGGTAGCTGAGCAGTTCTTC	CASSQDWSRVAEQFF
few	TRBV2	TRBJ2-7	.	TGTGCCAGCAGTGAGTTAGCGCGAGCCTACGAGCAGTACTTC	CASSELARAYEQYF
once	TRBV29-1	TRBJ2-5	TRBD2	TGCAGCGCTGTACTGACATACAGACTAGCGGGAATCCTGTGGGAAGAGACCCAGTACTTC	CSAVLTYRLAGILWEETQYF
medium-sized	TRBV7-9	TRBJ1-1	.	TGTGCCAGCAGCCAAGGACAGAACACTGAAGCTTTCTTT	CASSQGQNTEAFF
few	TRBV21-1	TRBJ2-7	.	TGTGCCAGCAGCAAAGGGGGCAGGTTGGACGGTGAGCAGTACTTC	CASSKGGRLDGEQYF